What follows is one T cell receptor beta chain and its context. The record originates from a study of radiotherapy plus CTLA-4 blockade in lung cancer. The table came from immunoSEQ multiplex PCR; TCRdb's copy has only in-frame clones and leaves some out. The table has some 60,000 clones, 65% to 85% seen once. The CDR3 has 17 residues. The germline V gene encodes CDR1 SGHKS and CDR2 YYEKEE (reference sequence). With 4 bases clipped from V and 2 bases from J, the junction kept 9 bases outside the gene matches. The specimen comprised peripheral blood, sampled from a patient treated with radiotherapy plus ipilimumab. This chain connects TRBV5-5 to TRBJ2-6; 7 bases map to TRBD1. The TCR originated in a human donor with non-small cell lung cancer who had a complete response to radiotherapy plus ipilimumab. CDR3 in amino acids: CASSPYLQGAGANVLTF. The CDR3 DNA reads as TGTGCCAGCAGCCCTTACCTCCAGGGGGCTGGGGCCAACGTCCTGACTTTC.